This TCR beta chain was sequenced in a study of Ad26.COV2.S vaccination and SARS-CoV-2 variants. Assay: immunoSEQ multiplex PCR; the TCRdb copy retains only in-frame clones and omits some. The table has some 350,000 clones, about 90% seen once. Study-wide results and limits: With respect to non-spike TCR breadth, vaccine and placebo recipients were similar. Placebo recipients trailed vaccine recipients in spike-specific TCR breadth.

Turning to this clone: What it binds is unknown.

The CDR3 covers 13 residues. Germline CDR1 LNHDA, CDR2 SQIVND (reference sequence). V was cut by 2 bases and J by 8 bases, with 10 bases left in between. The gene calls are TRBV19 and TRBJ2-1, with D tentatively TRBD2 (5 bases). This sequence originates from a human donor who had recovered from COVID-19. The input for sequencing was peripheral blood, taken after recovery from COVID-19. The CDR3 reads CASSITIAYEQFF. The CDR3 coding sequence is TGTGCCAGTAGTATAACAATAGCGTATGAGCAGTTCTTC. Looking up the rest from reference TRBV19 and TRBJ2-1 gives the full variable domain: DGGITQSPKYLFRKEGQNVTLSCEQNLNHDAMYWYRQDPGQGLRLIYYSQIVNDFQKGDIAEGYSVSREKKESFPLTVTSAQKNPTAFYLCASSITIAYEQFFGPGTRLTVL.